The sequence of this TCR beta chain was determined in a study of cytomegalovirus exposure and HLA in healthy donors. General study findings and limits: Prediction of most subjects' HLA-A and HLA-B alleles by TCR beta sequences was reportedly accurate. The authors later found most CMV-associated TCR beta chains appeared HLA-restricted. Cytomegalovirus status was reportedly diagnosed by the classifier with high specificity and sensitivity.

With regard to this clone: Antigen specificity is unknown.

With 60 Vbeta and 13 Jbeta primers, the PCR was carried out. Assay: immunoSEQ multiplex PCR; the TCRdb copy retains only in-frame clones and omits some. The sample yields more than 140,000 clones, more than 70% seen once. Trimming removed 0 bases at V and 8 bases at J, with 11 bases between. Germline V lookup: CDR1 SGHRS, CDR2 YFSETQ. This CDR3 region has 13 residues. The chain joins TRBV5-1 to TRBJ1-2, with D possibly TRBD1 on 5 matching bases. The clonotype was recovered from a man aged 35 to 55 in good health and CMV-seronegative. The source material was PBMCs. DNA for the CDR3: TGCGCCAGCAGCTTGGACAGGTCCTCCGGCTACACCTTC. Protein: CASSLDRSSGYTF. The complete variable domain, with remaining parts taken from reference TRBV5-1 and TRBJ1-2, reads KAGVTQTPRYLIKTRGQQVTLSCSPISGHRSVSWYQQTPGQGLQFLFEYFSETQRNKGNFPGRFSGRQFSNSRSEMNVSTLELGDSALYLCASSLDRSSGYTFGSGTRLTVV.